The rows below give T cell receptor beta chains drawn from one sample of a study of long-term antiretroviral therapy in people with HIV. Clones were read by immunoSEQ multiplex PCR, and TCRdb kept only the in-frame ones, dropping some. The table lists around 16,000 clones, approximately 94% of them singletons. The sequencing used unsorted PBMCs, collected 6 to 6.5 years after starting antiretroviral therapy. The receptors shown here come from a woman aged 50 to 65 with HIV. The CDR3 runs from the conserved cysteine through the conserved F or W. A D gene is named only where the DNA matches it firmly. Clone size is shown for a subset of rows, as once, few, many or a class of expanded clone.

>.|TRBV30|TRBJ2-1|once
CAWSDLDGNEQFF
TGTGCCTGGAGTGACCTGGACGGAAATGAGCAGTTCTTC
>TRBD2|TRBV6-5|TRBJ2-2|.
CASSTLGLVAGELFF
TGTGCCAGCAGTACCCTAGGACTAGTCGCCGGGGAGCTGTTTTTT
>.|TRBV9|TRBJ2-1|.
CASSVAPPYNEQFF
TGTGCCAGCAGCGTAGCACCCCCCTACAATGAGCAGTTCTTC
>.|TRBV9|TRBJ2-2|few
CASSPGTMNTGELFF
TGTGCCAGCAGCCCCGGGACAATGAACACCGGGGAGCTGTTTTTT
>.|TRBV5-6|TRBJ1-1|.
CASSLNTEAFF
TGTGCCAGCAGCTTGAACACTGAAGCTTTCTTT
>TRBD2|TRBV7-6|TRBJ2-1|.
CASSQGLAEQFF
TGTGCCAGCAGCCAAGGACTAGCCGAGCAGTTCTTC
>.|TRBV15|TRBJ2-1|.
CATSRDTEQFF
TGTGCCACCAGCAGGGACACAGAGCAGTTCTTC
>TRBD2|TRBV5-1|TRBJ2-1|.
CASSAGLAGVDEQFF
TGCGCCAGCAGCGCGGGACTAGCGGGAGTCGATGAGCAGTTCTTC
>.|TRBV9|TRBJ1-1|.
CASSVEAGDLTEAFF
TGTGCCAGCAGCGTAGAGGCAGGGGATCTGACTGAAGCTTTCTTT
>TRBD1|TRBV5-5|TRBJ2-3|.
CASSSGDRSSTDTQYF
TGTGCCAGCAGCTCTGGGGACAGATCTAGCACAGATACGCAGTATTTT
>.|TRBV5-1|TRBJ2-7|.
CASYRDTYEQYF
TGCGCCAGTTACAGGGATACCTACGAGCAGTACTTC
>.|TRBV6-4|TRBJ2-1|.
CASRLRESDYNEQFF
TGTGCCAGCAGACTACGGGAGAGCGACTACAATGAGCAGTTCTTC
>TRBD2|TRBV5-1|TRBJ2-5|.
CASSLRGLAGAGTQYF
TGCGCCAGCAGCTTGCGGGGACTAGCGGGAGCGGGGACCCAGTACTTC
>TRBD1|TRBV19|TRBJ1-1|.
CASSILGTGDLNTEAFF
TGTGCCAGTAGTATCCTCGGGACAGGAGACCTGAACACTGAAGCTTTCTTT
>.|TRBV7-8|TRBJ2-3|.
CASSPGTGPLPYF
TGTGCCAGCAGCCCAGGGACGGGACCCCTACCGTATTTT
>TRBD2|TRBV7-2|TRBJ2-3|.
CASSLGASGFLDTQYF
TGTGCCAGCAGCCTAGGGGCTAGCGGGTTCTTGGATACGCAGTATTTT
>TRBD1|TRBV6-6|TRBJ1-3|.
CASSSLRTGSGNTIYF
TGTGCCAGCAGTTCCCTAAGGACAGGGTCTGGAAACACCATATATTTT
>.|TRBV21-1|TRBJ2-7|.
CASSDLEERGEYEQYF
TGTGCCAGCAGCGACCTGGAGGAGCGGGGAGAATACGAGCAGTACTTC
>.|TRBV7-2|TRBJ2-1|.
CASSLARAALYNEQFF
TGTGCCAGCAGCTTAGCGCGAGCGGCCTTGTACAATGAGCAGTTCTTC
>.|TRBV11-3|TRBJ2-2|.
CASSFRSLNTGELFF
TGTGCCAGCAGCTTTAGGTCTTTGAACACCGGGGAGCTGTTTTTT
>.|TRBV20-1|TRBJ2-5|.
CSALDQETQYF
TGCAGTGCCTTGGACCAAGAGACCCAGTACTTC
>.|TRBV2|TRBJ1-1|.
CASGGKGLVSFYTEAFF
TGTGCCAGCGGGGGGAAGGGGCTCGTTAGCTTCTACACTGAAGCTTTCTTT
>.|TRBV27|TRBJ1-1|.
CASSLTPRGNTEAFF
TGTGCCAGCAGTTTAACCCCTCGTGGGAACACTGAAGCTTTCTTT
>.|TRBV25-1|TRBJ2-2|.
CASSDRDLTGELFF
TGTGCCAGCAGTGACAGAGATTTGACCGGGGAGCTGTTTTTT
>.|TRBV2|TRBJ1-1|.
CASSPIGRPNTEAFF
TGTGCCAGCAGCCCTATCGGTAGACCGAACACTGAAGCTTTCTTT
>.|TRBV28|TRBJ2-5|.
CASITRGQETQYF
TGTGCCAGCATCACGAGGGGACAAGAGACCCAGTACTTC
>.|TRBV6-1|TRBJ2-7|.
CASSERVQGFYEQYF
TGTGCCAGCAGTGAGAGAGTTCAGGGGTTCTACGAGCAGTACTTC
>.|TRBV7-2|TRBJ2-7|.
CASSLEVSVTYEQYF
TGTGCCAGCAGCTTAGAGGTTAGCGTAACCTACGAGCAGTACTTC
>TRBD2|TRBV7-6|TRBJ2-1|.
CASSQTSGSIFF
TGTGCCAGCAGCCAAACTAGCGGGAGCATTTTCTTC
>.|TRBV10-1|TRBJ1-1|.
CASSGQEENTEAFF
TGCGCCAGCAGTGGACAGGAGGAGAACACTGAAGCTTTCTTT
>TRBD2|TRBV9|TRBJ2-7|medium-sized
CASSVDGLAGAEQYF
TGTGCCAGCAGCGTGGACGGACTAGCGGGAGCCGAGCAGTACTTC
>TRBD1|TRBV9|TRBJ2-7|.
CASSVGQGRTYEQYF
TGTGCCAGCAGCGTGGGACAGGGGAGAACCTACGAGCAGTACTTC
>.|TRBV4-3|TRBJ1-2|.
CASSQKGYGYTF
TGCGCCAGCAGCCAAAAGGGTTATGGCTACACCTTC
>TRBD2|TRBV5-5|TRBJ2-3|.
CASLRTSGSTDTQYF
TGTGCCAGCCTCAGGACTAGCGGGAGTACAGATACGCAGTATTTT
>TRBD2|TRBV11-3|TRBJ2-1|.
CASSSDSGSSYNEQFF
TGTGCCAGCAGCTCCGATAGCGGGAGCTCCTACAATGAGCAGTTCTTC
>.|TRBV21-1|TRBJ2-7|once
CASRGQGCEQYF
TGTGCCAGCAGGGGACAGGGGTGCGAGCAGTACTTC
>.|TRBV9|TRBJ1-2|once
CASSVAGSPTF
TGTGCCAGCAGCGTCGCCGGTTCTCCCACCTTC
>TRBD1|TRBV7-2|TRBJ1-5|.
CASSLGGRGLSQPQHF
TGTGCCAGCAGCTTGGGGGGCAGGGGGTTATCTCAGCCCCAGCATTTT
>TRBD2|TRBV5-1|TRBJ2-1|.
CASSAIAGSYNEQFF
TGCGCCAGCAGCGCCATAGCGGGCTCCTACAATGAGCAGTTCTTC
>.|TRBV20-1|TRBJ2-1|.
CSARDWAQQFF
TGCAGTGCCAGGGACTGGGCGCAGCAGTTCTTC
>TRBD1|TRBV5-1|TRBJ1-1|.
CASSSPGGTGAVGTEAFF
TGCGCCAGCAGCTCCCCGGGCGGGACAGGGGCGGTTGGAACTGAAGCTTTCTTT
>TRBD1|TRBV7-9|TRBJ1-5|once
CASSEGAGEPQHF
TGTGCCAGCAGCGAGGGGGCAGGGGAGCCCCAGCATTTT
>TRBD2|TRBV27|TRBJ2-5|.
CASSLRTSGSRLGETQYF
TGTGCCAGCAGTTTACGGACTAGCGGGAGTAGGTTAGGAGAGACCCAGTACTTC
>.|TRBV7-3|TRBJ2-1|.
CASSPGRGGYEQFF
TGTGCCAGCAGCCCCGGGCGGGGAGGTTATGAGCAGTTCTTC
>.|TRBV9|TRBJ2-2|few
CASSVGGTGELFF
TGTGCCAGCAGCGTAGGGGGTACCGGGGAGCTGTTTTTT
>.|TRBV7-2|TRBJ2-3|once
CASSLGDSTDTQYF
TGTGCCAGCAGCTTAGGGGATAGCACAGATACGCAGTATTTT
>TRBD1|TRBV28|TRBJ1-5|.
CASSPTGAYQPQHF
TGTGCCAGCAGTCCGACAGGGGCCTATCAGCCCCAGCATTTT
>.|TRBV5-1|TRBJ1-3|.
CASSLAGTTGNTIYF
TGCGCCAGCAGCTTGGCCGGGACAACTGGAAACACCATATATTTT
>.|TRBV28|TRBJ2-4|.
CASSFSPGAKNIQYF
TGTGCCAGCAGTTTCTCCCCCGGGGCCAAAAACATTCAGTACTTC
>.|TRBV5-1|TRBJ1-2|.
CASSLDSYGYTF
TGCGCCAGCAGCTTGGATTCCTATGGCTACACCTTC
>TRBD2|TRBV5-6|TRBJ2-3|.
CASSALGLAGAWDTQYF
TGTGCCAGCAGTGCCCTGGGACTAGCGGGGGCGTGGGATACGCAGTATTTT
>TRBD1|TRBV4-1|TRBJ1-1|.
CASSQAQGQGTEAFF
TGCGCCAGCAGCCAGGCACAGGGGCAGGGGACTGAAGCTTTCTTT
>.|TRBV10-1|TRBJ1-1|.
CASSESSPDLF
TGCGCCAGCAGTGAGTCATCCCCGGACCTTTTT